One sample yielded the 28 T cell receptor beta chains listed below, sequenced in a study of cytomegalovirus exposure and HLA in healthy donors. Use of 60 Vbeta and 13 Jbeta primers characterized the PCR. Sequencing was performed with immunoSEQ multiplex PCR; in TCRdb, only in-frame clones are kept and a portion is missing. The sample lists roughly 160,000 clones; roughly 85% were seen once. Sequenced input: PBMCs. These receptors came from a man aged 25 to 40 in good health and CMV-seronegative.

The chain has TRBV6-5 and TRBJ2-3; maybe TRBD2 (6 bases). Trimming stripped 5 bases from V and 1 base from J, with 10 bases between. This CDR3 has 14 amino acids. Germline lookup yields CDR1 MNHEY and CDR2 SVGAGI. The CDR3: CASSRGARTDTQYF. The CDR3, as DNA: TGTGCCAGCAGTCGCGGGGCCCGCACAGATACGCAGTATTTT.

V and J are TRBV10-3 and TRBJ1-2; the match to TRBD1 covers 10 bases. CDR3 length: 12 residues. Germline V CDR1 and CDR2: ENHRY, SYGVKD. J lost 8 bases, V lost 11 bases, and 8 bases had no gene match. Here the CDR3 reads CASRDRGLGYTF. The CDR3 DNA is TGTGCCTCCCGGGACAGGGGTTTGGGCTACACCTTC.

The chain is built from TRBV5-6 and TRBJ1-4; a possible D gene is TRBD1 (6 bases). V gave up 4 bases and J gave up 1 base, with 14 bases separating them. Per the germline V gene, CDR1 is SGHDT and CDR2 is YYEEEE. This CDR3 is 16 amino acids long. The CDR3, as DNA: TGTGCCAGCAGCCACAGGGAACTCGGAACTAATGAAAAACTGTTTTTT. This encodes CASSHRELGTNEKLFF.

The V gene is TRBV10-2, the J gene TRBJ2-5; TRBD2 aligns across 10 bases. The CDR3 has 13 residues. Germline assignment: CDR1 WSHSY and CDR2 SAAADI. Losses at the gene ends were 3 bases for V and 7 bases for J; bases not matched to a gene: 2. The CDR3 here is CASSEIAGGTQYF. CDR3 coding DNA: TGCGCCAGCAGTGAAATAGCGGGGGGGACCCAGTACTTC.

The rearrangement uses TRBV30 and TRBJ2-5, with D hard to call. This CDR3 comprises 11 residues. Germline V gene lookup returns CDR1 GTSNPN and CDR2 SVGIG (reference sequence). The ends were cut back, 1 base at V and 3 bases at J, with 3 bases in the middle. The CDR3 DNA reads TGTGCCTGGAGTGGTAAAGAGACCCAGTACTTC. Protein product: CAWSGKETQYF.

The chain combines TRBV7-9 with TRBJ2-1; 10 bases line up with TRBD2. V shed 1 base, J shed 6 bases, and the junction held 9 bases outside the gene matches. Germline CDR1 is SEHNR and CDR2 is FQNEAQ (reference sequence). The CDR3 covers 17 residues. The CDR3 nucleotides read TGTGCCAGCAGCTTAGATTTGGAGCTAGCGGGGGCCAATGAGCAGTTCTTC. Residues: CASSLDLELAGANEQFF.

V usage is TRBV7-3 and J usage is TRBJ1-6; the D is unclear. Germline CDR1 SGHTA, CDR2 FQGTGA. The CDR3 is 12 residues long. Trimming cost V 3 bases and J 7 bases, with 4 bases left between them. DNA for the CDR3: TGTGCCAGCAGCTTTCCAAATTCACCCCTCCACTTT. This gives the protein CASSFPNSPLHF.

This chain joins TRBV11-2 and TRBJ2-2; 8 bases align to TRBD1. This CDR3 has 18 amino acids. J was trimmed by 2 bases and V by 5 bases; bases with no gene match: 13. The germline gives CDR1 SGHAT, CDR2 FQNNGV. CDR3 in DNA: TGTGCCAGCAGCCCTAATTCCGGACAGGGTGGAAACACCGGGGAGCTGTTTTTT. It encodes CASSPNSGQGGNTGELFF.

The rearrangement links TRBV10-3 to TRBJ1-4, with TRBD1 identical over 9 bases. V was pared by 6 bases and J by 7 bases, with 9 bases of the junction left unmatched. Germline CDR1 is ENHRY and CDR2 is SYGVKD. The CDR3 runs 15 residues. The CDR3 nucleotides read TGTGCCATCAGCCAGAAACAGGGGGCGCGTGAAAAACTGTTTTTT. As protein: CAISQKQGAREKLFF.

This chain links TRBV30 with TRBJ2-5; 8 bases line up with TRBD2. This CDR3 spans 13 amino acids. Germline V gene lookup returns CDR1 GTSNPN and CDR2 SVGIG (reference sequence). CDR3 nucleotide sequence: TGTGCATCGAGGACTAGCAGACAAGAGACCCAGTACTTC. It encodes CASRTSRQETQYF.

This chain links TRBV5-1 with TRBJ1-1; 9 nucleotides line up with TRBD1. The ends lost 6 bases at V and 7 bases at J; junction bases unmatched: 7. CDR1 SGHRS and CDR2 YFSETQ come from the germline V gene. The CDR3 loop spans 13 amino acids. The CDR3 reads CASIRTGVLEAFF. The CDR3 DNA reads as TGCGCCAGCATACGGACAGGGGTTCTTGAAGCTTTCTTT.

The genes are TRBV25-1 and TRBJ1-5, with a weak D call TRBD1 (5 bases). Trimming removed 1 base from V and 3 bases from J, with 7 bases in between. Germline CDR1 MGHDK, CDR2 SYGVNS. This CDR3 is 14 amino acids long. The CDR3 DNA reads as TGTGCCAGCAGTGAATGGGGGGTCAATCAGCCCCAGCATTTT. Protein: CASSEWGVNQPQHF.

The chain's CDR3 is CASSPSRDRVAGNTIYF. CDR3 nucleotide sequence: TGTGCCAGCTCACCGTCCCGGGACAGGGTTGCAGGAAACACCATATATTTT. The rearrangement uses TRBV18 and TRBJ1-3; 9 bases are shared with TRBD1. Trimming cost V 3 bases and J 4 bases; bases outside gene matches: 10. Germline lookup yields CDR1 KGHSH and CDR2 LQKENI. The CDR3 sequence is 17 residues long.

The chain employs TRBV2 and TRBJ2-6; TRBD1 matches at 9 bases. Germline V gene lookup returns CDR1 SNHLY and CDR2 FYNNEI. CDR3 length equals 15 residues. V was pared by 6 bases and J by 2 bases, with 2 bases of the junction left unmatched. CDR3 amino acids: CASRTGGTGANVLTF. The CDR3 DNA follows: TGTGCCAGCAGGACAGGGGGGACTGGGGCCAACGTCCTGACTTTC.

This clone was seen a single time. The rearrangement joins TRBV7-2 to TRBJ2-7; 7 nucleotides agree with TRBD2. The CDR3 has 13 amino acids. CDR1 is SGHTA and CDR2 is FQGNSA in the germline V gene. The V gene end was trimmed by 5 bases and the J gene end by 5 bases; junction bases not matched to a gene: 6. CDR3 in DNA: TGTGCCAGCAGCACCTGGGGGGGGGACGAGCAGTACTTC. It codes for CASSTWGGDEQYF.

This clone was recorded once. The rearrangement uses TRBV7-8 and TRBJ1-2; D not certain. In germline, CDR1 is SGHVS, CDR2 FQNEAQ. The V and J ends lost 6 bases and 4 bases respectively, with 15 bases between them. The CDR3 consists of 14 residues. The CDR3, as DNA: TGTGCCAGCAGTCTAACCGTGGGCGCCTATGGCTACACCTTC. This codes for CASSLTVGAYGYTF. The full variable domain, its missing parts supplied by reference TRBV7-8 and TRBJ1-2, is GAGVSQSPRYKVAKRGQDVALRCDPISGHVSLFWYQQALGQGPEFLTYFQNEAQLDKSGLPSDRFFAERPEGSVSTLKIQRTQQEDSAVYLCASSLTVGAYGYTFGSGTRLTVV.

Turning to this clone: Relative to the germline gene, one junction end is altered; a read error may explain this. The rearrangement uses TRBV7-7 and TRBJ2-2, with D tentatively TRBD2 (5 bases). The CDR3 totals 14 residues. Germline V lookup: CDR1 SSHAT, CDR2 FNYEAQ (reference sequence). The CDR3 coding sequence is TGTGCTAGCAGCTTAGGGCAGCGGACCGGGGAGCTGTTTTTT. Translation: CASSLGQRTGELFF.

This clone was seen a handful of times. The genes are TRBV7-2 and TRBJ1-1, with D tentatively TRBD1 (5 bases). V was pared by 8 bases and J by 4 bases, with 20 bases between. The CDR3 runs to 15 residues. Looked up from germline, CDR1 is SGHTA and CDR2 is FQGNSA. The CDR3 DNA reads as TGTGCCAGCGGGGCCCCGACTCCAGGCGGCACTGAAGCTTTCTTT. It codes for CASGAPTPGGTEAFF.

This chain uses TRBV7-2 with TRBJ2-7; TRBD2 agrees at 9 bases. The CDR3 has 15 amino acids. Trimming took 1 base from V and 2 from J; bases not matched to a gene: 3. Germline-derived CDR1 and CDR2 are SGHTA and FQGNSA. CDR3 in DNA: TGTGCCAGCAGCTTAGAGGTAGCGGGAGCCTACGAGCAGTACTTC. This gives the protein CASSLEVAGAYEQYF.

This clone was observed once. The rearrangement links TRBV11-2 to TRBJ1-3; 9 positions agree with TRBD1. The V gene's germline CDR1 is SGHAT and CDR2 FQNNGV. V gave up 3 bases and J gave up 6 bases; unmatched junction bases: 3. CDR3 size: 14 residues. CDR3 sequence: CASSFGQGPNTIYF. The CDR3 nucleotides read TGTGCCAGCAGCTTTGGACAGGGGCCAAACACCATATATTTT.

The CDR3 here is CASGLSSYEQYF. CDR3 bases: TGTGCTAGTGGTTTGTCATCCTACGAGCAGTACTTC. The chain employs TRBV12-5 and TRBJ2-7; the D is unclear. The germline CDR1 and CDR2 sequences are LGHNT and FRNRAP. V was clipped by 2 bases and J by 1 base, with 3 bases between them. There are 12 residues in the CDR3. The full variable domain, in which reference TRBV12-5 and TRBJ2-7 provide the parts outside the CDR3, is DARVTQTPRHKVTEMGQEVTMRCQPILGHNTVFWYRQTMMQGLELLAYFRNRAPLDDSGMPKDRFSAEMPDATLATLKIQPSEPRDSAVYFCASGLSSYEQYFGPGTRLTVT.

The rearrangement links TRBV10-3 to TRBJ2-1; perhaps TRBD2 as D (6 bases). With 4 bases removed from V and 0 bases from J, the gap between germline ends came to 13 bases. Looked up from germline, CDR1 is ENHRY and CDR2 is SYGVKD. This CDR3 is built from 16 residues. DNA for the CDR3: TGTGCCATCAGTGTCACCGGGGAGGTCTCCTACAATGAGCAGTTCTTC. As protein: CAISVTGEVSYNEQFF.

The rearrangement joins TRBV7-5 to TRBJ1-5; TRBD1 is taken as the D call from the table, unchecked against the DNA. TRBV7-5 is classified as a pseudogene. This CDR3 region has 18 residues. CDR3 nucleotides: TGTGCCAGAAGCTTAAACAGGGTAGAGGAGAATAGCAATCAGCCCCAGCATTTT. It specifies CARSLNRVEENSNQPQHF.

The J gene is TRBJ2-7, the V gene TRBV6-5; TRBD1 aligns across 8 bases. Germline V CDR1 and CDR2: MNHEY, SVGAGI. This CDR3 spans 13 amino acids. V was clipped by 6 bases and J by 6 bases; unmatched bases: 7. CDR3 in DNA: TGTGCCAGCAGCCCCGAACAGGGGGGCGAGCAGTACTTC. Protein: CASSPEQGGEQYF.

The CDR3 coding sequence is TGTGCCAGCAGCCCCAGCGGGAGGGGGTACAATGAGCAGTTCTTC. Amino acids: CASSPSGRGYNEQFF. The chain is built from TRBV11-3 and TRBJ2-1; 10 nucleotides agree with TRBD2. V trimming: 5 bases; J trimming: 4 bases; junction bases outside the gene matches: 5. Germline CDR1 reads SGHNT; CDR2 reads YENEEA. CDR3 length: 15 amino acids.

This rearrangement joins TRBV30 to TRBJ1-1, with 8 nucleotides matching TRBD1. CDR3 length: 14 amino acids. The germline V gene has CDR1 GTSNPN and CDR2 SVGIG (reference sequence). The V and J ends lost 1 base and 5 bases, in that order; junction bases with no gene match: 6. CDR3 sequence (DNA): TGTGCCTGGAGTGCCCAGGGGGCGGGTACTGAAGCTTTCTTT. This sequence encodes CAWSAQGAGTEAFF.

V and J are TRBV4-1 and TRBJ1-1; D unresolved. Germline lookup yields CDR1 MGHRA and CDR2 YSYEKL. This CDR3 is built from 15 residues. V was shortened by 2 bases and J by 0 bases, with 10 bases between the two germline ends. CDR3 sequence: CASSQLSSLNTEAFF. DNA of the CDR3: TGCGCCAGCAGCCAATTGTCTTCCCTGAACACTGAAGCTTTCTTT.

CDR3 region: CASSYKGSSNQPQHF. DNA of the CDR3: TGTGCCAGCAGTTACAAGGGGTCGAGCAATCAGCCCCAGCATTTT. V and J are TRBV6-5 and TRBJ1-5; possible D gene TRBD1, 5 bases. The CDR3 is 15 amino acids. Germline V gene lookup returns CDR1 MNHEY and CDR2 SVGAGI. The V gene lost 2 bases and the J gene lost 1 base, with 9 bases spanning the gap.